This TCR beta chain was found in a study of high-grade serous ovarian cancer treatment subgroups. Across the study: Mean per sample: about 15,000 reads, several thousand unique TCR beta rearrangements. The study's findings and limits: Tumors within one patient showed repertoire similarity of 0.11 to 0.79.

The length of the CDR3 is 16 residues. Per the germline V gene, CDR1 is LNHDA and CDR2 is SQIVND (reference sequence). V was pared by 3 bases and J by 6 bases, with 20 bases between. The tumor samples were collected prior to definitive surgery or chemotherapy. Note on this clone: Antigen unknown.

Clones were read by immunoSEQ multiplex PCR, and TCRdb kept only the in-frame ones, dropping some. This sample has about 18,000 clones, with approximately 77% found just once. Sequenced input: tumor tissue. This receptor was taken from a human donor with high-grade serous ovarian cancer. This chain links TRBV19 with TRBJ1-2; possible D gene TRBD1, 5 bases. CDR3 nucleotides: TGTGCCAGTAGTATCAACTCAGGCAGGGTAACCCATGGCTACACCTTC. Amino acids: CASSINSGRVTHGYTF.